These 30 T cell receptor beta chains were sequenced from one sample in a study of human T cells and chemical hapten exposure. Specified time point: pre-sensitization, week 0. The treatment was: therapeutic diphenylcyclopropenone sensitization with weekly scalp DPC. TCRdb re-derived calls from the RACE reads in MiXCR, one entry per CDR3 protein. The sample contains under 200,000 distinct CDR3 sequences, more than 25% of which appear only once. The material was whole blood, obtained in connection with sensitization to the hapten diphenylcyclopropenone (DPC). All receptors come from a woman under 40 with alopecia areata. Some clones in this sample may be carry-over from other donors' samples.

There are a few counts of this clonotype. The chain recombines TRBV10-3 with TRBJ1-6; D unresolved. This CDR3 is built from 13 residues. The V gene lost 2 bases and the J gene lost 14 bases, with 13 bases spanning the gap. Germline V CDR1 and CDR2: ENHRY, SYGVKD. Written as DNA, the CDR3 is TGTGCCATCAGTGAGGTGATCTCTGTGGCCCTCCACTTT. Its translation is CAISEVISVALHF.

The rearrangement joins TRBV28 to TRBJ1-1, with D maybe TRBD1 (5 bases). The CDR3 has 17 amino acids. The germline gives CDR1 MDHEN, CDR2 SYDVKM. Trimming shortened V by 7 bases and J by 2 bases, and 23 bases separated the two germline ends. In DNA, the CDR3 is TGTGCCAGCAACTTGACCCCGGGGCAGGCTCTTAACACTGAAGCTTTCTTT. The encoded protein is CASNLTPGQALNTEAFF.

This clonotype was detected a few times. The gene calls are TRBV29-1 and TRBJ1-2; the D gene is possibly TRBD1 (5 bases). Trimming stripped 2 bases from V and 5 bases from J, with 15 bases between. The CDR3 spans 14 residues. Germline CDR1 and CDR2: SQVTM and ANQGSEA. The CDR3 bases are TGCAGCGTTGAATTGCCCCCGACAGAGTATGGCTACACCTTC. Translating gives CSVELPPTEYGYTF.

This chain joins TRBV4-2 and TRBJ2-2, with no clear D. The CDR3 is made up of 15 amino acids. Germline CDR1 LGHNA, CDR2 YNFKEQ. The germline V and J ends were trimmed by 0 bases and 6 bases, with 11 bases remaining between them. The CDR3 DNA sequence: TGTGCCAGCAGCCAAGAATGGGTGGCACCCGGGGAGCTGTTTTTT. It is translated as CASSQEWVAPGELFF.

This clonotype showed up many times. The chain employs TRBV5-5 and TRBJ2-5; D remains ambiguous. The CDR3 runs 13 residues. V shed 2 bases and J shed 4 bases, with 9 bases lying between them. Germline assignment: CDR1 SGHKS and CDR2 YYEKEE (reference sequence). In nucleotides, the CDR3 is TGTGCCAGCAGCTTTGGGGTAACAGAGACCCAGTACTTC. This sequence encodes CASSFGVTETQYF.

This clonotype was counted a few times. The gene calls are TRBV28 and TRBJ2-1; D unclear. Germline V gene data show CDR1 as MDHEN and CDR2 as SYDVKM. V was clipped by 3 bases and J by 9 bases, with 12 bases between them. The CDR3 is made up of 13 amino acids. CDR3 region: CASSFSAAREQFF. The CDR3 DNA sequence: TGTGCCAGCAGTTTTTCCGCGGCTCGTGAGCAGTTCTTC.

This clonotype has more than one count but fewer than ten. CDR3 protein: CASSLGSGINEQFF. CDR3 DNA sequence: TGTGCCAGCAGCTTGGGTAGCGGGATAAATGAGCAGTTCTTC. The chain recombines TRBV5-5 with TRBJ2-1, with TRBD2 identical over 8 bases. The V and J ends lost 0 bases and 7 bases, in that order; junction bases with no gene match: 3. Germline V lookup: CDR1 SGHKS, CDR2 YYEKEE (reference sequence). The CDR3 is 14 amino acids.

This CDR3 reads CASGLGLGDTEAFF. The CDR3 nucleotides read TGTGCTAGTGGTTTAGGCTTAGGGGACACTGAAGCTTTCTTT. V usage is TRBV12-5 and J usage is TRBJ1-1; TRBD1 is a possible D gene (5 bases). This CDR3 contains 14 residues. Germline CDR1 LGHNT, CDR2 FRNRAP. V lost 3 bases and J lost 3, with 11 bases in between.

The V gene is TRBV10-3, the J gene TRBJ2-2; 7 bases line up with TRBD2. V dropped 8 bases and J dropped 2; count of bases not matched to a gene: 5. The CDR3 covers 14 residues. CDR1 is ENHRY and CDR2 is SYGVKD in the germline V gene. The CDR3 region is CAIGAGANTGELFF. CDR3 nucleotides: TGTGCCATCGGTGCGGGAGCCAACACCGGGGAGCTGTTTTTT.

The sample holds one count of this clonotype. This chain uses TRBV5-1 with TRBJ2-1, with 8 bases fitting TRBD1. This CDR3 region has 15 residues. CDR1 and CDR2 from the germline V gene are SGHRS and YFSETQ. J was trimmed by 2 bases and V by 5 bases; bases with no gene match: 6. This CDR3 is CASSPDRVTYNEQFF. As DNA, the CDR3 is TGCGCCAGCAGTCCGGACAGGGTAACCTACAATGAGCAGTTCTTC.

V gene TRBV5-6 combines with J gene TRBJ2-7, with 8 positions matching TRBD2. This CDR3 region has 14 residues. V dropped 4 bases and J dropped 2; count of bases not matched to a gene: 5. Germline V gene lookup returns CDR1 SGHDT and CDR2 YYEEEE. In nucleotides, the CDR3 is TGTGCCAGCAGCATCGGGACTAGAGCCTACGAGCAGTACTTC. Residues: CASSIGTRAYEQYF. The variable domain in full, completed from reference TRBV5-6 and TRBJ2-7, reads DAGVTQSPTHLIKTRGQQVTLRCSPKSGHDTVSWYQQALGQGPQFIFQYYEEEERQRGNFPDRFSGHQFPNYSSELNVNALLLGDSALYLCASSIGTRAYEQYFGPGTRLTVT.

In this sample, this clonotype turned up a few times. The J gene is TRBJ1-2, the V gene TRBV3-1, with D unresolved. Looked up from germline, CDR1 is LGHDT and CDR2 is YNNKEL (reference sequence). V lost 4 bases and J lost 7, with 13 bases in between. This CDR3 is built from 13 residues. Here the CDR3 reads CASSLRHSGGYTF. The CDR3 nucleotides are TGTGCCAGCAGCCTCCGACACTCTGGTGGCTACACCTTC.

This clonotype has just a few counts. This chain connects TRBV2 to TRBJ1-5; tentatively, D is TRBD1 (6 bases). Per germline, CDR1 SNHLY and CDR2 FYNNEI. This CDR3 spans 13 amino acids. Trimming took 3 bases from V and 7 from J, leaving 10 bases between them. The CDR3 nucleotides read TGTGCCAGCAGTGAGGGGGGCGGACAGCCCCAGCATTTT. Protein sequence: CASSEGGGQPQHF.

Points on this clonotype: As the CDR3 is not closed by the conserved phenylalanine or tryptophan, this likely results from a read error. The gene calls are TRBV7-2 and TRBJ2-3, with D perhaps assigned TRBD1 or TRBD2 (6 bases each). The CDR3 consists of 14 residues. The germline CDR1 and CDR2 sequences are SGHTA and FQGNSA. V was clipped by 5 bases and J by 2 bases, with 11 bases between them. CDR3 bases: TGTGCCAGCAGCAGGGGGGACGCCACAGATACGCAGTATTCT. Residues: CASSRGDATDTQYS.

This chain connects TRBV20-1 to TRBJ2-2; 9 bases align to TRBD2. This CDR3 contains 15 residues. V shed 0 bases and J 7 bases; nucleotides not matched to a gene: 6. Germline CDR1 DFQATT, CDR2 SNEGSKA (reference sequence). CDR3 nucleotide sequence: TGCAGTGCTAGAGAGGTAGCGGGGGCCCTCGGGGAGCTGTTTTTT. Protein product: CSAREVAGALGELFF.

This clonotype was found a few times. V and J are TRBV29-1 and TRBJ2-7; perhaps TRBD2 as D (5 bases). V lost 0 bases and J lost 4, with 16 bases in between. In germline, CDR1 is SQVTM, CDR2 ANQGSEA. This CDR3 has 15 amino acids. CDR3 loop: CSVEDPIITGYEQYF. CDR3 nucleotides: TGCAGCGTTGAAGATCCCATTATTACGGGGTACGAGCAGTACTTC.

The table lists this clonotype with many counts. This rearrangement joins TRBV20-1 to TRBJ1-5; D perhaps matches TRBD1 (5 bases). The V end was cut by 5 bases, the J end by 3 bases, with 17 bases between. Germline V gene data show CDR1 as DFQATT and CDR2 as SNEGSKA (reference sequence). This CDR3 spans 15 amino acids. The CDR3 loop is CSALNPGRLNQPQHF. CDR3 sequence (DNA): TGCAGTGCTCTCAACCCGGGGCGGCTCAATCAGCCCCAGCATTTT.

There are a few counts of this clonotype. The chain carries TRBV5-1 and TRBJ2-3; perhaps TRBD1 as D (6 bases). The CDR3 extends over 13 amino acids. The germline V gene has CDR1 SGHRS and CDR2 YFSETQ. V lost 7 bases and J lost 3, with 12 bases in between. DNA of the CDR3: TGCGCCAGCGGGGCAGGGGAAACAGATACGCAGTATTTT. This sequence encodes CASGAGETDTQYF.

The chain employs TRBV29-1 and TRBJ1-3, with TRBD1 as a possible D gene (6 bases). The V end lost 6 bases, the J end lost 4 bases, and 13 bases lay between the germline ends. The CDR3 contains 13 residues. The germline gives CDR1 SQVTM, CDR2 ANQGSEA. CDR3 loop: CSVVRDTGNTIYF. The CDR3 nucleotides are TGCAGCGTCGTACGGGACACCGGAAACACCATATATTTT.

The genes are TRBV20-1 and TRBJ1-5, with D tentatively TRBD1 (5 bases). Trimming removed 3 bases from V and 5 bases from J, with 11 bases in between. This CDR3 contains 13 residues. Looked up from germline, CDR1 is DFQATT and CDR2 is SNEGSKA (reference sequence). The CDR3 DNA reads as TGCAGTGCTAGGCGGGGGGTCGATCAGCCCCAGCATTTT. Translated, it gives CSARRGVDQPQHF.

V and J are TRBV5-1 and TRBJ1-1; TRBD1 matches 9 bases. Germline CDR1 and CDR2: SGHRS and YFSETQ. Losses at the gene ends were 2 bases for V and 4 bases for J; bases not matched to a gene: 3. The CDR3 totals 14 residues. In DNA form, the CDR3 reads TGCGCCAGCAGCTTTACAGGGGGCGGCACTGAAGCTTTCTTT. Its translation: CASSFTGGGTEAFF.

The rearrangement joins TRBV7-6 to TRBJ2-5; D is unclear. Between the trimmed V and J ends, which lost 1 base and 1 base, there was a span of 7 bases. The germline V gene encodes CDR1 SGHVS and CDR2 FNYEAQ. The CDR3 is made up of 14 amino acids. The CDR3 sequence is CASSLGVLQETQYF. Written as DNA, the CDR3 is TGTGCCAGCAGCTTAGGAGTCCTCCAAGAGACCCAGTACTTC.

This clonotype has just a few counts. V usage is TRBV4-1 and J usage is TRBJ1-5; D gene ambiguous. V gave up 1 base and J gave up 4 bases, with 8 bases separating them. CDR1 is MGHRA, CDR2 YSYEKL, per germline. The CDR3 runs 14 residues. The CDR3 bases are TGCGCCAGCAGCCAAGGGCAGATTAATCAGCCCCAGCATTTT. This sequence encodes CASSQGQINQPQHF.

This clonotype was counted once. J is TRBJ2-2 and V is TRBV2; maybe TRBD2 (5 bases). The CDR3 loop spans 12 amino acids. Germline CDR1 SNHLY, CDR2 FYNNEI. The V end lost 4 bases, the J end lost 8 bases, and 8 bases lay between the germline ends. Written as DNA, the CDR3 is TGTGCCAGCAGTGGTTCGGGGGGGGAGCTGTTTTTT. It specifies CASSGSGGELFF. Together with reference TRBV2 and TRBJ2-2, the CDR3 gives the full variable domain: EPEVTQTPSHQVTQMGQEVILRCVPISNHLYFYWYRQILGQKVEFLVSFYNNEISEKSEIFDDQFSVERPDGSNFTLKIRSTKLEDSAMYFCASSGSGGELFFGEGSRLTVL.

J is TRBJ2-7 and V is TRBV10-2; D gene uncertain. V shed 1 base and J shed 2 bases, with 6 bases lying between them. This CDR3 spans 13 amino acids. Germline V gene sequence: CDR1 WSHSY, CDR2 SAAADI. The CDR3 sequence is CASSEYFTYEQYF. CDR3 bases: TGCGCCAGCAGTGAGTACTTTACCTACGAGCAGTACTTC.

Here the CDR3 reads CASSPGQDYEQYF. The CDR3 DNA follows: TGCGCCAGCAGCCCCGGACAGGACTACGAGCAGTACTTC. J is TRBJ2-7 and V is TRBV5-1, with 7 bases fitting TRBD1. In germline, CDR1 is SGHRS, CDR2 YFSETQ. The CDR3 has 13 amino acids. V lost 4 bases and J lost 3; bases outside the gene matches: 4. The entire variable domain, with the rest obtained from reference TRBV5-1 and TRBJ2-7, is as follows: KAGVTQTPRYLIKTRGQQVTLSCSPISGHRSVSWYQQTPGQGLQFLFEYFSETQRNKGNFPGRFSGRQFSNSRSEMNVSTLELGDSALYLCASSPGQDYEQYFGPGTRLTVT.

The chain links TRBV29-1 to TRBJ1-1; D is ambiguous. V lost 4 bases and J lost 1, with 10 bases in between. This CDR3 is built from 13 residues. Germline CDR1 SQVTM, CDR2 ANQGSEA. In DNA form, the CDR3 reads TGCAGCGTTGTTAACAGATCGAACACTGAAGCTTTCTTT. Its protein is CSVVNRSNTEAFF.

The chain joins TRBV4-3 to TRBJ2-2, with a possible D match to TRBD2 (5 bases). V lost 0 bases and J lost 6, with 11 bases in between. Germline CDR1 is LGHNA and CDR2 is YSLEER. The CDR3 runs to 15 residues. This CDR3 reads CASSQDRAGSGELFF. The CDR3 DNA is TGCGCCAGCAGCCAAGATAGGGCGGGCTCCGGGGAGCTGTTTTTT.

Details on this clonotype: Relative to the germline gene, one junction end is altered; a read error may explain this. This sequence joins TRBV29-1 and TRBJ2-2; 7 bases match TRBD2. The CDR3 loop spans 14 amino acids. Per the germline V gene, CDR1 is SQVTM and CDR2 is ANQGSEA. The CDR3 is CSVLLGGNAGELFF. In DNA, the CDR3 is TGCAGCGTTCTCCTGGGGGGGAACGCCGGGGAGCTGTTTTTT.

The gene calls are TRBV28 and TRBJ2-1; no definite D call. The V and J ends lost 6 bases and 0 bases respectively, with 9 bases between them. The CDR3 has 14 amino acids. Germline V gene lookup returns CDR1 MDHEN and CDR2 SYDVKM. CDR3 coding DNA: TGTGCCAGCAGCTTGGTGAGCTCCTACAATGAGCAGTTCTTC. It is translated as CASSLVSSYNEQFF.